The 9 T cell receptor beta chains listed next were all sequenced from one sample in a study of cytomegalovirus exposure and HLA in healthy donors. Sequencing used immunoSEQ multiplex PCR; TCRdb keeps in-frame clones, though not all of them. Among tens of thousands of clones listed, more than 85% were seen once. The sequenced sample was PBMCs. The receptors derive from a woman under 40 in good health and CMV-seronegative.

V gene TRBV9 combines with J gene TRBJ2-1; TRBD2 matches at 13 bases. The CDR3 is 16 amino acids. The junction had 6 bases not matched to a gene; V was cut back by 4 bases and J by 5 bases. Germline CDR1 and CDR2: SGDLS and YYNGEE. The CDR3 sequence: CASSTRTSGRNNEQFF. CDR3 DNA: TGTGCCAGCAGCACGAGGACTAGCGGGAGAAACAATGAGCAGTTCTTC.

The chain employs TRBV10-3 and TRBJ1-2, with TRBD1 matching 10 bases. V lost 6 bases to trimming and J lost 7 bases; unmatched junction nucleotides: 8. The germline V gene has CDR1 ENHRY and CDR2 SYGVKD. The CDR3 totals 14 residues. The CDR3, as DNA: TGTGCCATCAGCTCGGGACAGGGGTTGAGTGGCTACACCTTC. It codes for CAISSGQGLSGYTF.

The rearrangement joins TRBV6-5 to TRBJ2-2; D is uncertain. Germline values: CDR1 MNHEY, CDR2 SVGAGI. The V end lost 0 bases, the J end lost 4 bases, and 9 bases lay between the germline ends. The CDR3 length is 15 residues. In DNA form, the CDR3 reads TGTGCCAGCAGTTACTCGAACAGCCTCACCGGGGAGCTGTTTTTT. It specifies CASSYSNSLTGELFF.

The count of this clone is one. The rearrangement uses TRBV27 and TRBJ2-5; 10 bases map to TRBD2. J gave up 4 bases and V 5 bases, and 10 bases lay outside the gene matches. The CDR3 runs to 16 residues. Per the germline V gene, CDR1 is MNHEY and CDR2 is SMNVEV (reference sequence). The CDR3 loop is CASSPLGLAGGETQYF. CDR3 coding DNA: TGTGCCAGCAGTCCCCTCGGGTTAGCGGGAGGAGAGACCCAGTACTTC.

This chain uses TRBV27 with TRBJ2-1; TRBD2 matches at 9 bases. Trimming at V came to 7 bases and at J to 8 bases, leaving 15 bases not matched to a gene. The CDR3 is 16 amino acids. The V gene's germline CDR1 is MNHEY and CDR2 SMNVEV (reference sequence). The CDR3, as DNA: TGTGCCAGCAAGGTGGGTACTGCGGGAGGGCCGGATGAGCAGTTCTTC. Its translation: CASKVGTAGGPDEQFF.

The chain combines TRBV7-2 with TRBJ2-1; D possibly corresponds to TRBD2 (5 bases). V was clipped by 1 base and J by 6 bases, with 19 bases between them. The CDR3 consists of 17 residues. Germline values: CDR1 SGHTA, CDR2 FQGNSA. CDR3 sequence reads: CASSLGVSRAGVNEQFF. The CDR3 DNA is TGTGCCAGCAGCTTAGGGGTGTCGAGGGCCGGGGTCAATGAGCAGTTCTTC.

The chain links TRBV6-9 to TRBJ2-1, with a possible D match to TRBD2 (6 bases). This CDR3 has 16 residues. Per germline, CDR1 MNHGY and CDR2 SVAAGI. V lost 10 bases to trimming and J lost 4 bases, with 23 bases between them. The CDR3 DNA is TGTGCCACCGCCGGCGGGTCCCCTGGGGGGTACAATGAGCAGTTCTTC. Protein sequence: CATAGGSPGGYNEQFF.

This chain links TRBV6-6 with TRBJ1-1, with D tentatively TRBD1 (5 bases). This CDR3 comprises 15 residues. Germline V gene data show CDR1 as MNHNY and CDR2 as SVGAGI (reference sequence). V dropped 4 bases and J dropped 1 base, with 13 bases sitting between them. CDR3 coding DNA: TGTGCCAGCAGTTGGGCTTGGCAGGGGAACACTGAAGCTTTCTTT. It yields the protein CASSWAWQGNTEAFF.

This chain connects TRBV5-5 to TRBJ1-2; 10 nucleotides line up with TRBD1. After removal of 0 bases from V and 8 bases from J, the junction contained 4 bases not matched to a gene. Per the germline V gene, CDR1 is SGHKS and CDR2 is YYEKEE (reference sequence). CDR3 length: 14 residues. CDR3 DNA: TGTGCCAGCAGCTTGGGTGGACAGGGGGGAGGCTACACCTTC. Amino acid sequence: CASSLGGQGGGYTF.